The 27 T cell receptor beta chains in this list originate from one sample, sequenced in a study of T cells in Graves' hyperthyroidism and ophthalmopathy. Researchers took RNA transcripts and amplified the TCR beta CDR3 regions from them. With the HTBI primer set, the TCR CDR3 went through a first round of RT-PCR. TCRdb reprocessed the multiplex PCR reads via MiXCR and lists one record per CDR3 protein. The table includes more than 600,000 distinct CDR3 sequences, less than 20% detected once. Sequenced sample: blood. The receptors derive from a man between 18 and 29 years old with Graves' hyperthyroidism.

A few counts support this clonotype. The V gene is TRBV20-1, the J gene TRBJ2-7; 8 nucleotides match TRBD2. CDR3 size: 15 residues. Germline V gene sequence: CDR1 DFQATT, CDR2 SNEGSKA (reference sequence). J was trimmed by 10 bases and V by 6 bases; bases with no gene match: 20. In nucleotides, the CDR3 is TGCAGTGCCCCTACGAAGCGGGAGAACTACGGGGAACAGTACTTC. It yields the protein CSAPTKRENYGEQYF.

This clonotype was recorded many times. The V call is TRBV6-1, the J call TRBJ2-2; TRBD1 matches 7 bases. Germline values: CDR1 MNHNS, CDR2 SASEGT. The CDR3 has 17 amino acids. J lost 5 bases, V lost 6 bases, and 15 bases had no gene match. CDR3 sequence (DNA): TGTGCCAGCAGCAGGTCCAGAGGACAGGATGCTACCGGGGAGCTGTTTTTT. Translated: CASSRSRGQDATGELFF.

The rearrangement links TRBV28 to TRBJ2-7; D ambiguous. The V end lost 6 bases, the J end lost 2 bases, and 11 bases lay between the germline ends. The CDR3 sequence is 13 residues long. Germline-derived CDR1 and CDR2 are MDHEN and SYDVKM. The CDR3 loop reads CASSQEWTYEQYF. CDR3 nucleotide sequence: TGTGCCAGCAGCCAAGAGTGGACCTACGAGCAGTACTTC.

This clonotype was counted between two and nine times. The genes are TRBV14 and TRBJ2-7; D gene unclear. The germline V gene encodes CDR1 SGHDN and CDR2 FVKESK. CDR3 size: 12 residues. V gave up 2 bases and J gave up 6 bases, with 8 bases separating them. The CDR3 spells CASSQSPGEQYF. CDR3 nucleotides: TGTGCCAGCAGCCAAAGTCCCGGCGAGCAGTACTTC. Variable domain in full (rest from reference TRBV14 and TRBJ2-7): EAGVTQFPSHSVIEKGQTVTLRCDPISGHDNLYWYRRVMGKEIKFLLHFVKESKQDESGMPNNRFLAERTGGTYSTLKVQPAELEDSGVYFCASSQSPGEQYFGPGTRLTVT.

The genes are TRBV10-3 and TRBJ1-2; D not certain. From germline, CDR1 is ENHRY and CDR2 SYGVKD. Trimming removed 4 bases at V and 6 bases at J, with 12 bases between. The CDR3 contains 13 residues. The CDR3 region has the DNA TGTGCCATCAGTGTTTTAGGCGCAGATGGCTACACCTTC. Protein sequence: CAISVLGADGYTF.

This clonotype came up a few times. The chain carries TRBV29-1 and TRBJ2-7; 7 bases agree with TRBD2. Germline lookup yields CDR1 SQVTM and CDR2 ANQGSEA. The CDR3 loop spans 15 amino acids. Losses at the gene ends were 2 bases for V and 2 bases for J; bases not matched to a gene: 9. The CDR3 DNA follows: TGCAGCGTTGAACTAGCGGAGATAAACACCTACGAGCAGTACTTC. It is translated as CSVELAEINTYEQYF.

V and J are TRBV29-1 and TRBJ2-1; D possibly matches TRBD1 or TRBD2 (5 bases each). The V gene lost 6 bases and the J gene lost 8 bases, with 17 bases spanning the gap. The CDR3 loop spans 13 amino acids. Looked up from germline, CDR1 is SQVTM and CDR2 is ANQGSEA. DNA of the CDR3: TGCAGCGTCTTGACCGGACGGGGCCATGAGCAGTTCTTC. Its translation: CSVLTGRGHEQFF.

The chain combines TRBV9 with TRBJ2-3; a possible D gene is TRBD2 (7 bases). The CDR3 has 15 residues. CDR1 and CDR2 from the germline V gene are SGDLS and YYNGEE. V was shortened by 4 bases and J by 2 bases, with 14 bases between the two germline ends. Here the CDR3 DNA reads TGTGCCAGCAGCCCGATGGGGGGGGCCACAGATACGCAGTATTTT. Amino acids: CASSPMGGATDTQYF.

The CDR3 DNA follows: TGTGCCAGCAGTTTATCGGGACAGGGAGCCGCAGGAGAGCATGACGGTGGCTACACCTTC. Translating gives CASSLSGQGAAGEHDGGYTF. The genes are TRBV27 and TRBJ1-2, with 9 bases identical to TRBD1. The CDR3 covers 20 residues. With V trimmed by 0 bases and J by 7 bases, 21 bases remained unmatched. Looked up from germline, CDR1 is MNHEY and CDR2 is SMNVEV (reference sequence).

The rearrangement joins TRBV19 to TRBJ2-4, with TRBD2 matching over 8 bases. Germline CDR1 and CDR2: LNHDA and SQIVND (reference sequence). This CDR3 has 21 residues. With V trimmed by 6 bases and J by 3 bases, 25 bases remained unmatched. The chain's CDR3 is CASRSQRAGGPYSSGKNIQYF. In nucleotides, the CDR3 is TGTGCCAGTAGATCTCAGCGGGCGGGAGGACCCTACTCCTCCGGCAAAAACATTCAGTACTTC.

This clonotype was observed at least ten times. The chain is built from TRBV7-3 and TRBJ2-7, with a possible D match to TRBD1 (7 bases). Looked up from germline, CDR1 is SGHTA and CDR2 is FQGTGA. This CDR3 is built from 16 residues. V shed 5 bases and J shed 0 bases, with 17 bases lying between them. The CDR3 region is CASSPAGTVSSYEQYF. CDR3 bases: TGTGCCAGCAGCCCCGCGGGGACAGTGAGCTCCTACGAGCAGTACTTC.

The chain carries TRBV24-1 and TRBJ2-3; 7 bases are shared with TRBD1. The CDR3 spans 15 residues. Germline lookup yields CDR1 KGHDR and CDR2 SFDVKD. J was trimmed by 4 bases and V by 0 bases; bases with no gene match: 3. CDR3 in DNA: TGTGCCACCAGTGATTTGGACAGGGCGGCAGATACGCAGTATTTT. Translating it yields CATSDLDRAADTQYF.

This clonotype was seen a handful of times. The V gene is TRBV10-3, the J gene TRBJ2-5, with TRBD1 matching 7 bases. The CDR3 sequence is 13 residues long. V lost 4 bases, J lost 5 bases, and 4 bases stayed unmatched. The germline V gene has CDR1 ENHRY and CDR2 SYGVKD. The CDR3 nucleotides read TGTGCCATCAGTGGGACAGGTCGTGAGACCCAGTACTTC. It encodes CAISGTGRETQYF.

The chain combines TRBV29-1 with TRBJ1-1; D ambiguous. The germline gives CDR1 SQVTM, CDR2 ANQGSEA. This CDR3 spans 12 amino acids. Between the trimmed V and J ends, which lost 7 bases and 1 base, there was a span of 10 bases. CDR3 region: CSDAHRNTEAFF. The CDR3 DNA reads TGCAGCGACGCCCACAGGAACACTGAAGCTTTCTTT.

This clonotype was counted ten times or more. The chain carries TRBV12-3 or TRBV12-4 and TRBJ2-3; 9 positions match TRBD1. The CDR3 runs 15 residues. J gave up 3 bases and V 6 bases, and 7 bases lay outside the gene matches. CDR3 residues: CASSLWDRATDTQYF. Here the CDR3 DNA reads TGTGCCAGCAGCTTATGGGACAGGGCGACAGATACGCAGTATTTT.

The chain recombines TRBV28 with TRBJ2-7, with D hard to call. The CDR3 loop spans 13 amino acids. Germline loops: CDR1 MDHEN, CDR2 SYDVKM. V lost 5 bases and J lost 2, with 10 bases in between. CDR3 region: CASSPHSTYEQYF. In nucleotides, the CDR3 is TGTGCCAGCAGTCCCCACTCTACCTACGAGCAGTACTTC.

The rearrangement links TRBV9 to TRBJ2-1; D tentatively fits TRBD1 or TRBD2 (5 bases each). V was pared by 7 bases and J by 7 bases, with 18 bases between. The CDR3 loop spans 14 amino acids. Germline CDR1 SGDLS, CDR2 YYNGEE. The CDR3 nucleotides are TGTGCCAGCGCGAGGGGACCCGGGGATAATGAGCAGTTCTTC. Encoded protein: CASARGPGDNEQFF.

V gene TRBV9 combines with J gene TRBJ2-7; a possible D gene is TRBD1 (6 bases). Germline V gene lookup returns CDR1 SGDLS and CDR2 YYNGEE. This CDR3 is built from 18 residues. Trimming removed 0 bases from V and 3 bases from J, with 22 bases in between. The CDR3 here is CASSVVRRGGQGIYEQYF. The DNA of the CDR3 is TGTGCCAGCAGCGTAGTTCGTCGTGGTGGGCAGGGGATCTACGAGCAGTACTTC.

This clonotype was detected ten times or more. The chain carries TRBV28 and TRBJ1-4, with D perhaps matching TRBD1 (5 bases). V lost 5 bases, J lost 5 bases, and 12 bases lay in between. Germline CDR1 is MDHEN and CDR2 is SYDVKM. The CDR3 runs 14 residues. The CDR3 region is CASSPPGANEKLFF. DNA of the CDR3: TGTGCCAGCAGTCCGCCTGGGGCGAATGAAAAACTGTTTTTT.

At least ten counts were recorded for this clonotype. The chain couples TRBV30 to TRBJ1-2, with TRBD1 as a possible D gene (5 bases). The V end lost 0 bases, the J end lost 7 bases, and 12 bases lay between the germline ends. The CDR3 sequence is 13 residues long. Germline assignment: CDR1 GTSNPN and CDR2 SVGIG (reference sequence). This CDR3 reads CAWSVIRAAGYTF. The CDR3 region has the DNA TGTGCCTGGAGTGTAATCAGGGCGGCTGGCTACACCTTC.

This sequence joins TRBV15 and TRBJ1-5; 11 bases agree with TRBD1. The trim removed 3 bases at V and 4 bases at J, leaving 8 bases unmatched. This CDR3 spans 17 amino acids. CDR1 LNHNV and CDR2 YYDKDF come from the germline V gene (reference sequence). The CDR3 sequence is CATSSDRGTGGNQPQHF. CDR3 sequence (DNA): TGTGCCACCAGCAGTGATAGGGGGACAGGGGGAAATCAGCCCCAGCATTTT. Supplemented by reference TRBV15 and TRBJ1-5, the full variable domain reads DAMVIQNPRYQVTQFGKPVTLSCSQTLNHNVMYWYQQKSSQAPKLLFHYYDKDFNNEADTPDNFQSRRPNTSFCFLDIRSPGLGDTAMYLCATSSDRGTGGNQPQHFGDGTRLSIL.

This clonotype was seen repeatedly, ten times or more. V and J are TRBV28 and TRBJ2-5; 7 nucleotides match TRBD2. Germline lookup yields CDR1 MDHEN and CDR2 SYDVKM. V dropped 2 bases and J dropped 3; count of bases not matched to a gene: 15. This CDR3 has 18 residues. The CDR3 sequence is CASSLRGPGGHKKETQYF. CDR3 in DNA: TGTGCCAGCAGTTTAAGGGGACCGGGAGGCCACAAAAAAGAGACCCAGTACTTC.

The chain couples TRBV6-1 to TRBJ1-2; D is unclear. The V and J ends lost 7 bases and 8 bases respectively, with 14 bases between them. Germline V gives CDR1 MNHNS, CDR2 SASEGT. The CDR3 runs 12 residues. The CDR3 spells CASTPDRTGYTF. CDR3 sequence (DNA): TGTGCCAGCACCCCGGACCGTACCGGCTACACCTTC.

Many counts were recorded for this clonotype. The chain recombines TRBV18 with TRBJ1-1, with 9 bases aligning to TRBD1. The V gene end was trimmed by 1 base and the J gene end by 4 bases; junction bases not matched to a gene: 10. From germline, CDR1 is KGHSH and CDR2 LQKENI. The CDR3 is made up of 17 amino acids. CDR3 DNA: TGTGCCAGCTCACCACAACAGGGGGCAGGGAGGGTCACTGAAGCTTTCTTT. It is translated as CASSPQQGAGRVTEAFF. The whole variable domain, remainder taken from reference TRBV18 and TRBJ1-1, is NAGVMQNPRHLVRRRGQEARLRCSPMKGHSHVYWYRQLPEEGLKFMVYLQKENIIDESGMPKERFSAEFPKEGPSILRIQQVVRGDSAAYFCASSPQQGAGRVTEAFFGQGTRLTVV.

In regard to this clonotype: A much larger clone differs from this one at a single base, so this may be a read error. The gene calls are TRBV2 and TRBJ1-1, with no clear D. Trimming left V 6 bases short and J 6 bases short, with 14 bases between. CDR1 SNHLY and CDR2 FYNNEI come from the germline V gene. The CDR3 is 13 amino acids. In DNA form, the CDR3 reads TGTGCCAGCAGGCCGGGGTTTGGCGCTGAAGCTTTCTTT. Amino acid sequence: CASRPGFGAEAFF.

In its sample, this clonotype was seen a few times. The V gene is TRBV5-6, the J gene TRBJ2-5, with 8 nucleotides matching TRBD1. The germline CDR1 and CDR2 sequences are SGHDT and YYEEEE. This CDR3 has 13 residues. V was pared by 3 bases and J by 13 bases, with 11 bases of the junction left unmatched. The CDR3 sequence is CASSSHPGQGRYF. DNA for the CDR3: TGTGCCAGCAGCTCCCACCCTGGACAGGGTCGGTACTTC.

This clonotype was seen ten or more times. The chain joins TRBV27 to TRBJ1-2, with 8 bases identical to TRBD1. Germline CDR1 reads MNHEY; CDR2 reads SMNVEV (reference sequence). The CDR3 totals 13 residues. V lost 4 bases to trimming and J lost 8 bases; unmatched junction nucleotides: 6. The CDR3 reads CASSYGQGYGYTF. The CDR3 DNA is TGTGCCAGCAGTTACGGACAGGGATACGGCTACACCTTC.